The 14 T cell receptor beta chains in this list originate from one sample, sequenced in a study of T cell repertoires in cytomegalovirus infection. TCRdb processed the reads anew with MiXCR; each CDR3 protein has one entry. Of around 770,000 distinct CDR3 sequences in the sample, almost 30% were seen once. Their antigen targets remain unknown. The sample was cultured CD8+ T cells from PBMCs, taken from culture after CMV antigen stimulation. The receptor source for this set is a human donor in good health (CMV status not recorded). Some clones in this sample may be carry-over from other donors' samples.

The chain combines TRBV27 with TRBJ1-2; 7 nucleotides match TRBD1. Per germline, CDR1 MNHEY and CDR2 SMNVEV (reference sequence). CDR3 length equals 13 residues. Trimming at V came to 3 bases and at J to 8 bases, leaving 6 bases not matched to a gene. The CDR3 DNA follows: TGTGCCAGCAGTTTCTCCGGGACAGCCGGCTACACCTTC. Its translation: CASSFSGTAGYTF.

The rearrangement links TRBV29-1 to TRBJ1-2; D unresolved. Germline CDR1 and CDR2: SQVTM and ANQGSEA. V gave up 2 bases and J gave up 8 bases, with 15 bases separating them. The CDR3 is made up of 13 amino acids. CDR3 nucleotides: TGCAGCGTTGAATTGACCGCCCTGGACGGCTACACCTTC. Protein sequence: CSVELTALDGYTF.

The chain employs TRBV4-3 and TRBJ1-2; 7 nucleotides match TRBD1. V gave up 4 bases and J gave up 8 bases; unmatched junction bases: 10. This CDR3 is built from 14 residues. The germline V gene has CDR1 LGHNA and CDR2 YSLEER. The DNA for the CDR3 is TGCGCCAGCAGCCCAGGGGGGAATTCGAGGGGCTACACCTTC. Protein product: CASSPGGNSRGYTF.

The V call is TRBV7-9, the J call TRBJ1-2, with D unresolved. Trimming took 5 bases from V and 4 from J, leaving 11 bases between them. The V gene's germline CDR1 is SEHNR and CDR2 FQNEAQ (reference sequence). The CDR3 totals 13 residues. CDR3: CASSPEGSYGYTF. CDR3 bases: TGTGCCAGCAGCCCTGAGGGATCCTATGGCTACACCTTC.

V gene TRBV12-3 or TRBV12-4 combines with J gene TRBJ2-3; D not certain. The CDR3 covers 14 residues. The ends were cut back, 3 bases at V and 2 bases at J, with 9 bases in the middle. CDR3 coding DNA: TGTGCCAGCAGTTTGAATTGGAACACAGATACGCAGTATTTT. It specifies CASSLNWNTDTQYF.

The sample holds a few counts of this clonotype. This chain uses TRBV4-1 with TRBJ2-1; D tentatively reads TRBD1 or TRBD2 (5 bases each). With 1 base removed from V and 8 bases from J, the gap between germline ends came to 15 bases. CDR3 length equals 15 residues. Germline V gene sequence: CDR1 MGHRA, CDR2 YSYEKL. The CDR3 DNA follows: TGCGCCAGCAGCCAAGCGGGGCGCCCACTAGATGAGCAGTTCTTC. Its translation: CASSQAGRPLDEQFF.

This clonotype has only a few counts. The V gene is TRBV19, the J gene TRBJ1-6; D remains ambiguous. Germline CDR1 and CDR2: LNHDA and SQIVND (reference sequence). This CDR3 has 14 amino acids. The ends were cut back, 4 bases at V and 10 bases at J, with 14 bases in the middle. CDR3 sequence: CASSTPASASPLHF. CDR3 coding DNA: TGTGCCAGTAGTACCCCCGCTTCTGCCTCACCCCTCCACTTT.

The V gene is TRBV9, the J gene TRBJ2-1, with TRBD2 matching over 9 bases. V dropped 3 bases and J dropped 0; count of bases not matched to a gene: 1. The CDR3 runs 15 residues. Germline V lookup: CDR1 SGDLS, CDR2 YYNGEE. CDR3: CASSGSGSSYNEQFF. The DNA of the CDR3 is TGTGCCAGCAGCGGTAGCGGGAGCTCCTACAATGAGCAGTTCTTC.

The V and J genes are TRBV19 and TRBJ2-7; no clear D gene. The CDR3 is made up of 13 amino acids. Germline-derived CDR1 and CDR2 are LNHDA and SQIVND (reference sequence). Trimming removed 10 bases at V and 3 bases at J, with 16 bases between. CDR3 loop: CATSAGPDYEQYV. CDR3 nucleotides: TGTGCCACCTCCGCCGGGCCAGACTACGAGCAGTACGTC.

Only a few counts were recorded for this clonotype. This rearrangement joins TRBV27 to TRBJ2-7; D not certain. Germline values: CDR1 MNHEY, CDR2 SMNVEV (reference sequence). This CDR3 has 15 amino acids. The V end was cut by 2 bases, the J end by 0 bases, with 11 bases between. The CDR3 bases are TGTGCCAGCAGTTTAGCCGGATTAAGCTCCTACGAGCAGTACTTC. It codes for CASSLAGLSSYEQYF.

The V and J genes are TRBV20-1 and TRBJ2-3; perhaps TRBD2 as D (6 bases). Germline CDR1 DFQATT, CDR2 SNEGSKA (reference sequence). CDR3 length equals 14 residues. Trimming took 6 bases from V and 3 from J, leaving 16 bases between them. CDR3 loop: CSAPHRLVTDTQYF. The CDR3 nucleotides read TGCAGTGCCCCCCATCGACTAGTTACAGATACGCAGTATTTT.

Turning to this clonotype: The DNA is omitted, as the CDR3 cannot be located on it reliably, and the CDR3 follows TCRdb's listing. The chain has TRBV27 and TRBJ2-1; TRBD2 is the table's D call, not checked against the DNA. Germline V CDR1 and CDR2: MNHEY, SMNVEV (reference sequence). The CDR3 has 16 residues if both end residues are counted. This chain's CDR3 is CASSWGSGTSHNEKFF.

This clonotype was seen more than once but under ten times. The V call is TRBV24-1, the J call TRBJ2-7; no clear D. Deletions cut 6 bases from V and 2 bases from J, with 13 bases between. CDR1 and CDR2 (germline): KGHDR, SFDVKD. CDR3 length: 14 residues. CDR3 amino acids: CATSTQDKPYEQYF. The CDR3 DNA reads TGTGCCACCAGTACACAAGACAAACCCTACGAGCAGTACTTC.

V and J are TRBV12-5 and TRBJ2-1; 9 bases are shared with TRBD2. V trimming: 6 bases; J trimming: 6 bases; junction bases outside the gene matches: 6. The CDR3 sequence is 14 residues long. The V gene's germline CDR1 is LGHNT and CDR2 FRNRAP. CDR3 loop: CASGDAGGRNEQFF. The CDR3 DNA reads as TGTGCTAGTGGGGACGCGGGGGGGCGCAATGAGCAGTTCTTC.